Sequencing of this T cell receptor (beta chain) was carried out in a study of identical twins. Study-level results: Monozygotic twin pairs showed more out-of-frame TCR alpha sharing than models estimated. Out-of-frame alpha sequences common to twins exhibited a surplus of low generation probability. Memory repertoires lacked the insertion deficit that abundant cord blood beta clonotypes showed.

There are 17 residues in the CDR3. Deletions cut 1 base from V and 1 base from J, with 12 bases between. Germline V gene lookup returns CDR1 KGHDR and CDR2 SFDVKD. With regard to this clonotype: Antigen unknown.

TCRdb used MiXCR to reprocess the 5' RACE reads, holding one entry per CDR3 protein. The table has hundreds of thousands of distinct CDR3 sequences, roughly an eighth seen once. The sample was also reused in another study, on yellow fever vaccine responses in identical twins.

Sequencing was done on a sample of PBMCs. This receptor was identified in a woman between 18 and 29 years old in good health. This chain uses TRBV24-1 with TRBJ2-2; D is perhaps TRBD1 or TRBD2 (5 bases each). CDR3 in amino acids: CATSDFRPGQNTGELFF. As DNA, the CDR3 is TGTGCCACCAGTGATTTTAGGCCGGGGCAGAACACCGGGGAGCTGTTTTTT.